This entry features one T cell receptor beta chain sequence. Its matching antigen is unknown. Described treatment: about 20 received Ad26.COV2.S at low or high dose, single or two shots; about 5 received placebo; per-sample allocation not given. Vaccine and placebo recipients were sampled on day 63 after the first injection. Donation was by an adult aged 18-55 years who was in Boston. Germline lookup yields CDR1 SQVTM and CDR2 ANQGSEA. The CDR3 has 13 amino acids. Germline trimming cut 7 bases from V and 8 bases from J; bases unmatched to any gene: 10. The source of the sample is a study of Ad26.COV2.S vaccination and SARS-CoV-2 variants. Overall study: Donor was one of the participants in the Ad26.COV2.S arm of the COV1001 trial. The vaccine Ad26.COV2.S was put into the muscle once, or twice with 56 days between.

The repertoire was sequenced with immunoSEQ multiplex PCR; TCRdb's copy has only in-frame clones and lacks some. Among over 400,000 clones listed, about 90% were seen once. Findings and limits, study-wide: Placebo recipients showed lower spike-specific TCR breadth than vaccinees.

The J gene is TRBJ1-4, the V gene TRBV29-1; 7 nucleotides match TRBD1. The specimen comprised peripheral blood, sampled in a trial of Ad26.COV2.S vaccine versus placebo. The sequence derives from a person between 18 and 60 years old who received the Ad26.COV2.S COVID-19 vaccine or a placebo. The CDR3 here is CSGGGLTAEKLFF. CDR3 coding DNA: TGCAGCGGAGGGGGCCTGACAGCCGAAAAACTGTTTTTT.